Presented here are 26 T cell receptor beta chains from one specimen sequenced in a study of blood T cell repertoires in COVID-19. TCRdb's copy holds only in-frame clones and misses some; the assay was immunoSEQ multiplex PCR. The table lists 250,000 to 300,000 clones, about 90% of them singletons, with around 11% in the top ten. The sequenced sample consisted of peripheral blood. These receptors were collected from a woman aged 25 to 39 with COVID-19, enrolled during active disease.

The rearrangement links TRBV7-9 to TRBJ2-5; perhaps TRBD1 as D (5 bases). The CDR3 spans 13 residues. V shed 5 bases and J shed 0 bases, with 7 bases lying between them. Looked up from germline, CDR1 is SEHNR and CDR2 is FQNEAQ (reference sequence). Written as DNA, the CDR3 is TGTGCCAGCAGCCGCAGGGACCAAGAGACCCAGTACTTC. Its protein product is CASSRRDQETQYF. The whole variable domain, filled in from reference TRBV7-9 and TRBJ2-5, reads DTGVSQNPRHKITKRGQNVTFRCDPISEHNRLYWYRQTLGQGPEFLTYFQNEAQLEKSRLLSDRFSAERPKGSFSTLEIQRTEQGDSAMYLCASSRRDQETQYFGPGTRLLVL.

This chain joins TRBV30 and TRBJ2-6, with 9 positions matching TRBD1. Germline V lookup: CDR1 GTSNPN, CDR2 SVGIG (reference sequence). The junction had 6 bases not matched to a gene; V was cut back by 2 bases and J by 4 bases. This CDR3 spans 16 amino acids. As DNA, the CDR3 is TGTGCCTGGAGTCCGGACAGGGGTTCGGGGGCCAACGTCCTGACTTTC. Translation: CAWSPDRGSGANVLTF. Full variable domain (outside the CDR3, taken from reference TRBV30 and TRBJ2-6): SQTIHQWPATLVQPVGSPLSLECTVEGTSNPNLYWYRQAAGRGLQLLFYSVGIGQISSEVPQNLSASRPQDRQFILSSKKLLLSDSGFYLCAWSPDRGSGANVLTFGAGSRLTVL.

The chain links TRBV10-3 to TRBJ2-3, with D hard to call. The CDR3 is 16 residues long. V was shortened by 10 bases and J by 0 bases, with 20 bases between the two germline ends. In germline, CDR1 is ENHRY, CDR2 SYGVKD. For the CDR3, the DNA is TGTGCCACCACTGGCGGTAGTACCTCTAGCACAGATACGCAGTATTTT. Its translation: CATTGGSTSSTDTQYF.

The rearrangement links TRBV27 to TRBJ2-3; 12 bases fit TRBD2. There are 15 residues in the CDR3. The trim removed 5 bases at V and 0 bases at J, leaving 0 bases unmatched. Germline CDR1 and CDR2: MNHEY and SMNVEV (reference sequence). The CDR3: CASSGLAGSTDTQYF. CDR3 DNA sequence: TGTGCCAGCAGTGGACTAGCGGGAAGCACAGATACGCAGTATTTT.

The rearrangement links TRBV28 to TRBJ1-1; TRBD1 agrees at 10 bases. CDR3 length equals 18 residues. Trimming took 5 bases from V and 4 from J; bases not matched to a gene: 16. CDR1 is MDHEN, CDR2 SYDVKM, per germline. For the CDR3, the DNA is TGTGCCAGCAGTCCGTTGCCGTTAGGGACAGGGGCTGTCACTGAAGCTTTCTTT. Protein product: CASSPLPLGTGAVTEAFF.

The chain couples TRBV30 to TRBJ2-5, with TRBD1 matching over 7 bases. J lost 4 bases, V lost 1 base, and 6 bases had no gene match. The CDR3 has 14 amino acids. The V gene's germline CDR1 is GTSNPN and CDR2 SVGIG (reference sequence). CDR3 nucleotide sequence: TGTGCCTGGAGTGGCTTGTCAGGGGGAGAGACCCAGTACTTC. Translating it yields CAWSGLSGGETQYF.

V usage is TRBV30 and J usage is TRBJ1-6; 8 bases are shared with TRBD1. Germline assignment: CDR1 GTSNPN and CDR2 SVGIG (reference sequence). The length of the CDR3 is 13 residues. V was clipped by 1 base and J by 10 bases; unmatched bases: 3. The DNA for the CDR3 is TGTGCCTGGAGTGACAGGGGGATCTCACCCCTCCACTTT. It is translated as CAWSDRGISPLHF. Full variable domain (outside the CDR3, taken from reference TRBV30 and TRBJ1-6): SQTIHQWPATLVQPVGSPLSLECTVEGTSNPNLYWYRQAAGRGLQLLFYSVGIGQISSEVPQNLSASRPQDRQFILSSKKLLLSDSGFYLCAWSDRGISPLHFGNGTRLTVT.

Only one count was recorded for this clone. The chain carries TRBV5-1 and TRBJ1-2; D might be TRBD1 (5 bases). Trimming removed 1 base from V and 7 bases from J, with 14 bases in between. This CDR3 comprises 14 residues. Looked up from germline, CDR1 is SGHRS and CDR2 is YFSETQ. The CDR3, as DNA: TGCGCCAGCAGCTTGTTCAGGGAAAAGGGTGGCTACACCTTC. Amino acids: CASSLFREKGGYTF.

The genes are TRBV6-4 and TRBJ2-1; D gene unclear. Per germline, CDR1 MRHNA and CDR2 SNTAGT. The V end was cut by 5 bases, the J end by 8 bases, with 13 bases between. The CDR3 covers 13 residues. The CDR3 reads CASSLETRHEQFF. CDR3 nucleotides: TGTGCCAGCAGTCTTGAGACGAGGCATGAGCAGTTCTTC.

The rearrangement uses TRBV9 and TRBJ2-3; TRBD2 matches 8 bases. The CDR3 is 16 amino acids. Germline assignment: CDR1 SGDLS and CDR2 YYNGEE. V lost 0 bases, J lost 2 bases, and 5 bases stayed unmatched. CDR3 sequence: CASSVGVAGFTDTQYF. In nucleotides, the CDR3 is TGTGCCAGCAGCGTAGGGGTAGCGGGGTTCACAGATACGCAGTATTTT. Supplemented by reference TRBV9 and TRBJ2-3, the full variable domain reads DSGVTQTPKHLITATGQRVTLRCSPRSGDLSVYWYQQSLDQGLQFLIQYYNGEERAKGNILERFSAQQFPDLHSELNLSSLELGDSALYFCASSVGVAGFTDTQYFGPGTRLTVL.

The CDR3 loop reads CASSPGTGGLNEQFF. The DNA of the CDR3 is TGTGCCAGCAGCCCAGGGACAGGGGGCCTCAATGAGCAGTTCTTC. The chain is built from TRBV3-1 (or the pseudogene TRBV3-2) and TRBJ2-1; 12 bases match TRBD1. The V gene's germline CDR1 is LGHDT and CDR2 YNNKEL (reference sequence). The CDR3 is made up of 15 amino acids. J lost 6 bases, V lost 4 bases, and 4 bases had no gene match.

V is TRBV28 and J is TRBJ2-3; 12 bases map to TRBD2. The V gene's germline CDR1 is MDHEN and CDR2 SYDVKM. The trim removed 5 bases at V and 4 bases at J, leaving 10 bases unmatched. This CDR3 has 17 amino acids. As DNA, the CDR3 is TGTGCCAGCAGTCTAACCTCTAGCGGGAGGGCCCCAGATACGCAGTATTTT. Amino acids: CASSLTSSGRAPDTQYF.

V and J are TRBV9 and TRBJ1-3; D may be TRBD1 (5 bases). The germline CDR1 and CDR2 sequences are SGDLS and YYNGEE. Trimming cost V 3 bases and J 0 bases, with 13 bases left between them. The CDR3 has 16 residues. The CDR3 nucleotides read TGTGCCAGCAGCGGCGGACACTCGAACTCTGGAAACACCATATATTTT. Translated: CASSGGHSNSGNTIYF.

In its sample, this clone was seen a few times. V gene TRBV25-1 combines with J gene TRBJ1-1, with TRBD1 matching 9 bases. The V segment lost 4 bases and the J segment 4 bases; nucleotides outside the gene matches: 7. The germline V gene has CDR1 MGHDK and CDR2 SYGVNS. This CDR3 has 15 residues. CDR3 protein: CASSGNRGHFTEAFF. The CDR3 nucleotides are TGTGCCAGCAGTGGTAACAGGGGGCACTTCACTGAAGCTTTCTTT.

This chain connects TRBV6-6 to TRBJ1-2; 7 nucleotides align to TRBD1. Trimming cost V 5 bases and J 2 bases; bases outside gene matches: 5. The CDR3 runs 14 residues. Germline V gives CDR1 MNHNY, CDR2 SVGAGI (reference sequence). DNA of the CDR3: TGTGCCAGCAGTCCGCGACAGGGCAACTATGGCTACACCTTC. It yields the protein CASSPRQGNYGYTF.

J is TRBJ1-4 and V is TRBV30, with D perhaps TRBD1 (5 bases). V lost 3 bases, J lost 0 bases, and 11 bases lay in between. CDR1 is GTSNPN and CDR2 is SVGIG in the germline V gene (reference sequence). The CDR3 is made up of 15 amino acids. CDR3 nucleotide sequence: TGTGCCTGGAGGGGTCGGACAACAACTAATGAAAAACTGTTTTTT. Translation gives CAWRGRTTTNEKLFF.

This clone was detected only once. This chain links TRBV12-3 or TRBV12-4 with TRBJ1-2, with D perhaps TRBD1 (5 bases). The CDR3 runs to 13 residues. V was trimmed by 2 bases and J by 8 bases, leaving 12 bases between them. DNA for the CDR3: TGTGCCAGCAGTTTAAGGAGGGGCGGGGGCTACACCTTC. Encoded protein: CASSLRRGGGYTF.

CDR3 sequence reads: CASSPIRGSGYTF. The CDR3 DNA sequence: TGTGCCAGCAGCCCAATCCGGGGGAGCGGCTACACCTTC. This chain links TRBV3-1 (or the pseudogene TRBV3-2) with TRBJ1-2; TRBD1 might be the D (5 bases). CDR1 LGHDT and CDR2 YNNKEL come from the germline V gene (reference sequence). V shed 4 bases and J shed 8 bases, with 14 bases lying between them. The CDR3 runs to 13 residues.

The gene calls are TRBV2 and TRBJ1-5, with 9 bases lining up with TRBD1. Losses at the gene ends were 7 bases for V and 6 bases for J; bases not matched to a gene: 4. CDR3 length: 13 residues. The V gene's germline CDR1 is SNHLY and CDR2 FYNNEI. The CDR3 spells CASNRGLSQPQHF. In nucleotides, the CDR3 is TGTGCCAGCAACAGGGGGCTAAGTCAGCCCCAGCATTTT. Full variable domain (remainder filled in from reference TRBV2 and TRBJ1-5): EPEVTQTPSHQVTQMGQEVILRCVPISNHLYFYWYRQILGQKVEFLVSFYNNEISEKSEIFDDQFSVERPDGSNFTLKIRSTKLEDSAMYFCASNRGLSQPQHFGDGTRLSIL.

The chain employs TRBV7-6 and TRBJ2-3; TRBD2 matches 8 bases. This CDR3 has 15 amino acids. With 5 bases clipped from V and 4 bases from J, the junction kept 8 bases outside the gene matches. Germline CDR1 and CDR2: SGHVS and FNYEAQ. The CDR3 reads CASSASGGGADTQYF. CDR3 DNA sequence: TGTGCCAGCAGCGCATCCGGGGGGGGCGCAGATACGCAGTATTTT.

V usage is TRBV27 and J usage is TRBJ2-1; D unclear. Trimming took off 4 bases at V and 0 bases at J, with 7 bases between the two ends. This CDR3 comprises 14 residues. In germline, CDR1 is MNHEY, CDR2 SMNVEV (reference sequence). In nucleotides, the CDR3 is TGTGCCAGCAGTTCTGCTAGCTCCTACAATGAGCAGTTCTTC. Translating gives CASSSASSYNEQFF.

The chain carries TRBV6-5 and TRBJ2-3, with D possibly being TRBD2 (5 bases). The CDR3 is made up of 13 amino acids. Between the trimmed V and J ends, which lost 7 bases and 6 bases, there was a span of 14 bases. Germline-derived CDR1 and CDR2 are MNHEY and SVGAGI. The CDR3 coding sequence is TGTGCCAGCAAACGAGGGAGATACGATACGCAGTATTTT. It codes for CASKRGRYDTQYF.

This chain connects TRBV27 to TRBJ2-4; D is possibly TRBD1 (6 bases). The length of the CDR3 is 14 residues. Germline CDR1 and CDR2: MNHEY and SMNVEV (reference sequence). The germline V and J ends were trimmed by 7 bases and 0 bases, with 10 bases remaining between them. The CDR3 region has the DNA TGTGCCAGCAAGGCAGGGGTAGCCAAAAACATTCAGTACTTC. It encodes CASKAGVAKNIQYF.

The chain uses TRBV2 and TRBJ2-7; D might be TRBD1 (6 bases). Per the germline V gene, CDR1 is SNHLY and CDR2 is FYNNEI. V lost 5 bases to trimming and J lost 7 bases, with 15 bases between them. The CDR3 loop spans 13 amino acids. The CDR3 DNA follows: TGTGCCAGCAGTCCCTGGGGGCGCCGGGAGCAGTACTTC. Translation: CASSPWGRREQYF.

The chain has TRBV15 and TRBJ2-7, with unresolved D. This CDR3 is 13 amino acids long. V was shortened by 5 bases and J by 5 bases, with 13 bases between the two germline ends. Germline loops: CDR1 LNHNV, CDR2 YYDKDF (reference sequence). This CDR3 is CATSLDQWNEQYF. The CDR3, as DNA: TGTGCCACCAGCCTAGACCAGTGGAACGAGCAGTACTTC.

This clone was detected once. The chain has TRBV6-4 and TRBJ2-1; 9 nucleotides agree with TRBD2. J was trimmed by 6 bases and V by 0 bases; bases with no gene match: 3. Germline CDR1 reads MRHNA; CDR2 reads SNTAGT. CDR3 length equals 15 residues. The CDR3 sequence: CASSDSGTSSNEQFF. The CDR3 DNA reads TGTGCCAGCAGTGACTCGGGGACTAGCAGCAATGAGCAGTTCTTC.